The present T cell receptor beta chain was sequenced within a study of blood T cell repertoires in COVID-19. In the study overall: Both acute and convalescent COVID-19 samples were obtained from the United States, Italy and Spain. PBMCs, B-cell-depleted T cells, or T cells provided the cDNA or gDNA that made up the material.

Only in-frame clones appear in the TCRdb table, and some are missing; sequencing was by immunoSEQ multiplex PCR. In the table there are about 240,000 clones, roughly 80% of which are singletons. Germline lookup yields CDR1 SGHRS and CDR2 YFSETQ. With 1 base removed from V and 0 bases from J, the gap between germline ends came to 10 bases. The CDR3 extends over 16 amino acids. The sample taken for sequencing was peripheral blood. The V call is TRBV5-1, the J call TRBJ2-2; no clear D gene. The TCR originated in a woman aged 18-29 years with acute or convalescent COVID-19. The CDR3 reads CASSLSFGSNTGELFF. DNA of the CDR3: TGCGCCAGCAGCTTGTCTTTCGGGTCGAACACCGGGGAGCTGTTTTTT.